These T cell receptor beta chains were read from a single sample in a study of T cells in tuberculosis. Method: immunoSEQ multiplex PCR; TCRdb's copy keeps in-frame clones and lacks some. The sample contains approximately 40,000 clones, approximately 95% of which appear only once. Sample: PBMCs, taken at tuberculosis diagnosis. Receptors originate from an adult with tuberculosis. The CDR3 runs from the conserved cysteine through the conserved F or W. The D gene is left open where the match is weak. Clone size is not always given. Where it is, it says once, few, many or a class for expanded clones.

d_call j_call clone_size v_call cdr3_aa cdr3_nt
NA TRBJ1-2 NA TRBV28 CASSSYQGLGYYGYTF TGTGCCAGCAGTTCGTACCAGGGCCTGGGTTATTATGGCTACACCTTC
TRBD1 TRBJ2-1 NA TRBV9 CASSVGQGNYNEQFF TGTGCCAGCAGCGTCGGACAGGGAAACTACAATGAGCAGTTCTTC
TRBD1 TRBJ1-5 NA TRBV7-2 CASSKGQAVSNQPQHF TGTGCCAGCAGCAAGGGACAGGCGGTTAGCAATCAGCCCCAGCATTTT
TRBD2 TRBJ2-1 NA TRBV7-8 CASSLAISGGGNEQFF TGTGCCAGCAGCTTAGCCATTAGCGGGGGAGGTAATGAGCAGTTCTTC
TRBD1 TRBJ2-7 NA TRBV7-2 CASSLQGAAREQYF TGTGCCAGCAGCTTACAGGGGGCGGCAAGGGAGCAGTACTTC
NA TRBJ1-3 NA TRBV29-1 CSVAQIGNTIYF TGCAGCGTCGCCCAGATTGGAAACACCATATATTTT
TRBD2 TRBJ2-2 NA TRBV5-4 CASSAAGTSGGGTGELFF TGTGCCAGCAGCGCCGCTGGCACTAGCGGGGGCGGTACCGGGGAGCTGTTTTTT
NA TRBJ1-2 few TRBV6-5 CASSSTGTSNYGYTF TGTGCCAGCAGTTCCACCGGGACATCAAACTATGGCTACACCTTC
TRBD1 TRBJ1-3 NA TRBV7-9 CASSTSLGQAGNTIYF TGTGCCAGCAGCACCTCCTTGGGACAGGCTGGAAACACCATATATTTT
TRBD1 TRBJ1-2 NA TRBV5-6 CASSLTTGVHYGYTF TGTGCCAGCAGCTTAACGACAGGGGTCCACTATGGCTACACCTTC
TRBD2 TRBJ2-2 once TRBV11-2 CASRRIAGTGELFF TGTGCCAGCAGGAGAATAGCGGGGACCGGGGAGCTGTTTTTT
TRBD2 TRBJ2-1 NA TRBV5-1 CASSWGLAGGAAYNEQFF TGCGCCAGCAGCTGGGGACTAGCGGGGGGCGCAGCCTACAATGAGCAGTTCTTC
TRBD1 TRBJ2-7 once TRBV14 CASSQDRGSYEQYF TGTGCCAGCAGCCAAGACAGGGGGTCCTACGAGCAGTACTTC
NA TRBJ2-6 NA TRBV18 CASSPTDLSGANVLTF TGTGCCAGCTCACCGACAGATCTCTCTGGGGCCAACGTCCTGACTTTC
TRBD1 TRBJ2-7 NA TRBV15 CATSSGTGSYEQYF TGTGCCACCAGCAGCGGGACAGGGTCTTACGAGCAGTACTTC
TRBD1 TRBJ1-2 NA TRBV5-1 CASSGPGQGNYGYTF TGCGCCAGCAGCGGACCGGGACAGGGGAACTATGGCTACACCTTC
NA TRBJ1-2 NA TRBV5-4 CASSTGQANYGYTF TGTGCCAGCAGCACCGGTCAGGCAAACTATGGCTACACCTTC
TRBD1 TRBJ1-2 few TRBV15 CATSMRQGTDGYTF TGTGCCACCAGCATGAGACAGGGGACGGACGGCTACACCTTC
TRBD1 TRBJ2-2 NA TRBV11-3 CASSPDRASSGELFF TGTGCCAGCAGCCCCGACAGGGCCTCGTCCGGGGAGCTGTTTTTT
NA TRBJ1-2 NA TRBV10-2 CASRPGHSREGYTF TGCGCCAGCAGACCGGGACATTCGAGAGAGGGCTACACCTTC
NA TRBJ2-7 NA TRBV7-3 CASSLKGGEQYF TGTGCCAGCAGCTTAAAAGGGGGCGAGCAGTACTTC
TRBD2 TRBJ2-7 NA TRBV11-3 CASSFWSGASSYEQYF TGTGCCAGCAGCTTTTGGAGCGGGGCGAGCTCCTACGAGCAGTACTTC
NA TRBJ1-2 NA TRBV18 CASSPGAVYGYTF TGTGCCAGCTCACCAGGGGCAGTCTATGGCTACACCTTC
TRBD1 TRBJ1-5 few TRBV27 CASSGTGFSNQPQHF TGTGCCAGCAGTGGGACAGGATTTAGCAATCAGCCCCAGCATTTT
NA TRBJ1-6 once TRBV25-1 CASSEVGFTGLGALHF TGTGCCAGCAGTGAAGTAGGATTCACAGGGCTCGGGGCCCTCCACTTT
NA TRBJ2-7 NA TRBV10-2 CASSESYSGKTGPDYEQYF TGCGCCAGCAGTGAGTCGTATTCCGGCAAGACAGGACCCGACTACGAGCAGTACTTC
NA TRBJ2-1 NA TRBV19 CASSRDSVRYNEQFF TGTGCCAGTAGTAGGGATAGCGTCCGTTACAATGAGCAGTTCTTC
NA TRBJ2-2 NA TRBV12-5 CASGAPVVNTGELFF TGTGCTAGTGGTGCCCCGGTAGTGAACACCGGGGAGCTGTTTTTT
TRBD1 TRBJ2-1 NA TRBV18 CASSPAAGTVDNEQFF TGTGCCAGCTCACCAGCAGCCGGGACAGTGGACAATGAGCAGTTCTTC
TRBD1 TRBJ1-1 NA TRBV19 CASSTGQHWGMNTEAFF TGTGCCAGTAGTACGGGACAGCACTGGGGAATGAACACTGAAGCTTTCTTT
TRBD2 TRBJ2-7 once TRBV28 CASSSLGRGYEQYF TGTGCCAGCAGTTCCCTAGGGAGGGGCTACGAGCAGTACTTC
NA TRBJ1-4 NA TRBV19 CASSIGNLREKLFF TGTGCCAGTAGTATAGGAAACCTACGCGAAAAACTGTTTTTT
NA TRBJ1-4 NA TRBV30 CAWSLRRGEKLFF TGTGCCTGGAGTCTACGTCGCGGTGAAAAACTGTTTTTT
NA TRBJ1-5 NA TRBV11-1 CASSLREDQPQHF TGTGCCAGCAGCTTAAGGGAGGATCAGCCCCAGCATTTT
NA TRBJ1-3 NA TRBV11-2 CASSSRRGYSGNTIYF TGTGCCAGCAGCTCTAGGAGGGGTTACTCTGGAAACACCATATATTTT
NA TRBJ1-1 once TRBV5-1 CASSRGGVKNTEAFF TGCGCCAGCAGCCGCGGAGGGGTCAAGAACACTGAAGCTTTCTTT
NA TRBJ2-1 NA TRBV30 CAWMGRRGLNEQFF TGTGCCTGGATGGGTCGGAGGGGTTTAAATGAGCAGTTCTTC
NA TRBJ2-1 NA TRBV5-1 CASSLPTVGEQFF TGCGCCAGCAGCTTGCCTACAGTCGGTGAGCAGTTCTTC
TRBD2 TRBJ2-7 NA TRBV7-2 CASSLGGSLAGFEQYF TGTGCCAGCAGCTTAGGTGGCTCGCTAGCGGGGTTCGAGCAGTACTTC
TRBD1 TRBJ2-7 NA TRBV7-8 CASIPAGGWEQYF TGTGCCAGCATCCCAGCAGGGGGTTGGGAGCAGTACTTC
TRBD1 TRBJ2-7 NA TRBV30 CAWGIRTGGNEQYF TGTGCCTGGGGGATAAGGACAGGGGGCAACGAGCAGTACTTC
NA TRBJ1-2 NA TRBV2 CASSPPRDLYGYTF TGTGCCAGCAGTCCCCCCCGGGATCTCTATGGCTACACCTTC
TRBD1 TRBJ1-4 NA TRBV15 CATSRRQGATNEKLFF TGTGCCACCAGCAGACGACAGGGTGCAACTAATGAAAAACTGTTTTTT
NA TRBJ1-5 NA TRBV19 CASSDTSAQPQHF TGTGCCAGTAGTGACACGAGTGCTCAGCCCCAGCATTTT
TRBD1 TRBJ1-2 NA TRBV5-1 CASSLAGTGFNYGYTF TGCGCCAGCAGCTTGGCGGGGACAGGGTTTAACTATGGCTACACCTTC
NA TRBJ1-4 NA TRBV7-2 CASSLPTRGKLFF TGTGCCAGCAGCTTGCCAACCAGGGGAAAACTGTTTTTT